Below are 28 T cell receptor beta chains sequenced from a single sample in a study of blood T cell repertoires in COVID-19. This table comes from immunoSEQ multiplex PCR, and its TCRdb copy is limited to in-frame clones, with some not included. Found here are some 200,000 clones, roughly four fifths of them singletons; the top ten hold about 7.3%. The specimen was peripheral blood. These receptors all stem from a woman aged 45-60 years with active or convalescent COVID-19.

The chain is built from TRBV20-1 and TRBJ2-2, with D possibly TRBD1 on 6 matching bases. V lost 4 bases to trimming and J lost 6 bases, with 6 bases between them. The length of the CDR3 is 11 residues. Per the germline V gene, CDR1 is DFQATT and CDR2 is SNEGSKA (reference sequence). The CDR3 DNA follows: TGCAGTGCTAAGGGGGCCGGGGAGCTGTTTTTT. Amino acids: CSAKGAGELFF.

The V gene is TRBV18, the J gene TRBJ2-2, with 8 nucleotides matching TRBD1. J lost 7 bases, V lost 3 bases, and 4 bases had no gene match. The germline CDR1 and CDR2 sequences are KGHSH and LQKENI. The CDR3 has 14 residues. Here the CDR3 reads CASSPRTGFGELFF. The CDR3 DNA reads as TGTGCCAGCTCACCCCGGACAGGGTTCGGGGAGCTGTTTTTT.

The chain combines TRBV9 with TRBJ2-2, with 11 bases fitting TRBD2. This CDR3 has 16 residues. Germline lookup yields CDR1 SGDLS and CDR2 YYNGEE. Trimming cost V 0 bases and J 5 bases; bases outside gene matches: 3. The CDR3 sequence is CASSVDPSGRTGELFF. CDR3 DNA sequence: TGTGCCAGCAGCGTAGATCCTAGCGGGAGGACCGGGGAGCTGTTTTTT.

The rearrangement joins TRBV5-1 to TRBJ2-3, with 7 nucleotides matching TRBD2. CDR1 and CDR2 from the germline V gene are SGHRS and YFSETQ. V shed 4 bases, J shed 1 base, and the junction held 6 bases outside the gene matches. The CDR3 loop spans 15 amino acids. The CDR3 coding sequence is TGCGCCAGCAGCGCCCTAGCGGTGGGCACAGATACGCAGTATTTT. Translating gives CASSALAVGTDTQYF.

The CDR3 protein is CASSFPLRDRVSMNAKNIQYF. For the CDR3, the DNA is TGTGCCAGCAGTTTCCCTCTCCGGGACAGGGTTTCGATGAACGCCAAAAACATTCAGTACTTC. V and J are TRBV28 and TRBJ2-4; 9 nucleotides match TRBD1. J was trimmed by 1 base and V by 3 bases; bases with no gene match: 19. Per the germline V gene, CDR1 is MDHEN and CDR2 is SYDVKM. The CDR3 is made up of 21 amino acids.

The chain employs TRBV9 and TRBJ2-5; 13 nucleotides agree with TRBD2. Germline lookup yields CDR1 SGDLS and CDR2 YYNGEE. This CDR3 has 16 residues. V lost 4 bases to trimming and J lost 5 bases; unmatched junction nucleotides: 8. CDR3 bases: TGTGCCAGCAGCTTGCCGGGACTAGCGGGACTCGAGACCCAGTACTTC. This encodes CASSLPGLAGLETQYF. The entire variable domain, with the rest obtained from reference TRBV9 and TRBJ2-5, is as follows: DSGVTQTPKHLITATGQRVTLRCSPRSGDLSVYWYQQSLDQGLQFLIQYYNGEERAKGNILERFSAQQFPDLHSELNLSSLELGDSALYFCASSLPGLAGLETQYFGPGTRLLVL.

This rearrangement joins TRBV28 to TRBJ2-3, with a possible D match to TRBD2 (7 bases). This CDR3 region has 17 residues. Germline CDR1 reads MDHEN; CDR2 reads SYDVKM. The V gene lost 3 bases and the J gene lost 3 bases, with 19 bases spanning the gap. The CDR3 sequence: CASSLGGRGAFTDTQYF. CDR3 bases: TGTGCCAGCAGTTTGGGGGGCCGGGGGGCCTTTACAGATACGCAGTATTTT.

V is TRBV6-1 and J is TRBJ1-5; 7 bases are shared with TRBD1. The CDR3 contains 13 residues. V was pared by 6 bases and J by 7 bases, with 6 bases of the junction left unmatched. Looked up from germline, CDR1 is MNHNS and CDR2 is SASEGT. CDR3: CASSQGEWQPQHF. The DNA for the CDR3 is TGTGCCAGCAGCCAGGGGGAATGGCAGCCCCAGCATTTT.

This clone occurred a few times. V usage is TRBV18 and J usage is TRBJ2-2; perhaps TRBD2 as D (6 bases). The CDR3 is made up of 16 amino acids. V was shortened by 5 bases and J by 0 bases, with 13 bases between the two germline ends. The germline V gene encodes CDR1 KGHSH and CDR2 LQKENI. The DNA for the CDR3 is TGTGCCAGCTCAGCAGTATGGGAGGCGAACACCGGGGAGCTGTTTTTT. It encodes CASSAVWEANTGELFF.

This clone was seen once. The chain carries TRBV5-1 and TRBJ2-7, with D possibly matching TRBD1 (7 bases). Trimming took 0 bases from V and 4 from J, leaving 14 bases between them. Germline V gene data show CDR1 as SGHRS and CDR2 as YFSETQ. The CDR3 spans 15 residues. The CDR3 sequence: CASSLDGGGVYEQYF. CDR3 bases: TGCGCCAGCAGCTTGGATGGAGGGGGCGTTTACGAGCAGTACTTC.

The chain uses TRBV5-1 and TRBJ2-3; tentatively, D is TRBD2 (5 bases). This CDR3 spans 15 amino acids. V was cut by 2 bases and J by 0 bases, with 10 bases left in between. Germline V CDR1 and CDR2: SGHRS, YFSETQ. In DNA, the CDR3 is TGCGCCAGCAGCTTTGCGGGCACAAGCACAGATACGCAGTATTTT. Its protein product is CASSFAGTSTDTQYF.

The rearrangement uses TRBV2 and TRBJ1-2; a possible D gene is TRBD1 (5 bases). V was trimmed by 3 bases and J by 7 bases, leaving 12 bases between them. The CDR3 runs 13 residues. Germline V CDR1 and CDR2: SNHLY, FYNNEI. The CDR3 spells CASSEWQGSGYTF. DNA for the CDR3: TGTGCCAGCAGTGAGTGGCAGGGAAGTGGCTACACCTTC.

This chain connects TRBV25-1 to TRBJ1-1; D might be TRBD1 (6 bases). V was clipped by 7 bases and J by 1 base, with 16 bases between them. The germline V gene encodes CDR1 MGHDK and CDR2 SYGVNS. The CDR3 has 15 amino acids. The CDR3 protein is CASTYRQAANTEAFF. The CDR3 DNA follows: TGTGCCAGCACATACAGACAGGCTGCGAACACTGAAGCTTTCTTT.

The chain is built from TRBV9 and TRBJ1-3; 7 positions match TRBD1. The V segment lost 1 base and the J segment 4 bases; nucleotides outside the gene matches: 8. CDR1 SGDLS and CDR2 YYNGEE come from the germline V gene. This CDR3 comprises 16 residues. CDR3 nucleotide sequence: TGTGCCAGCAGCGTAACCCAGGGGGGTACCGGAAACACCATATATTTT. Translated, it gives CASSVTQGGTGNTIYF.

The J gene is TRBJ1-1, the V gene TRBV2; D may be TRBD1 (6 bases). Germline CDR1 and CDR2: SNHLY and FYNNEI. The germline V and J ends were trimmed by 6 bases and 4 bases, with 12 bases remaining between them. This CDR3 is 13 amino acids long. This CDR3 reads CASSSQGFTEAFF. For the CDR3, the DNA is TGTGCCAGCAGCTCACAGGGATTCACTGAAGCTTTCTTT.

The chain employs TRBV28 and TRBJ2-1; 9 bases map to TRBD2. This CDR3 comprises 14 residues. Germline V lookup: CDR1 MDHEN, CDR2 SYDVKM. V shed 4 bases, J shed 6 bases, and the junction held 4 bases outside the gene matches. The CDR3 DNA reads as TGTGCCAGCAGTTCTCGGACTAGCGTCAATGAGCAGTTCTTC. This gives the protein CASSSRTSVNEQFF.

This clone was counted between two and nine times. This rearrangement joins TRBV11-3 to TRBJ1-6, with D maybe TRBD1 (5 bases). CDR3 length equals 13 residues. The germline CDR1 and CDR2 sequences are SGHNT and YENEEA. The germline V and J ends were trimmed by 1 base and 14 bases, with 12 bases remaining between them. The CDR3: CASSLGAREALHF. As DNA, the CDR3 is TGTGCCAGCAGCTTAGGAGCCAGGGAAGCCCTCCACTTT. The whole variable domain, remainder taken from reference TRBV11-3 and TRBJ1-6, is EAGVVQSPRYKIIEKKQPVAFWCNPISGHNTLYWYLQNLGQGPELLIRYENEEAVDDSQLPKDRFSAERLKGVDSTLKIQPAELGDSAVYLCASSLGAREALHFGNGTRLTVT.

The V gene is TRBV28, the J gene TRBJ2-7; 8 nucleotides align to TRBD1. Germline CDR1 and CDR2: MDHEN and SYDVKM. This CDR3 is 15 amino acids long. V lost 5 bases, J lost 6 bases, and 12 bases stayed unmatched. In nucleotides, the CDR3 is TGTGCCAGCAGTCTATTCGGGACAGGCGACCTCGAGCAGTACTTC. Encoded protein: CASSLFGTGDLEQYF.

This rearrangement joins TRBV9 to TRBJ2-7; TRBD2 might be the D (5 bases). Trimming shortened V by 0 bases and J by 5 bases, and 9 bases separated the two germline ends. The germline gives CDR1 SGDLS, CDR2 YYNGEE. This CDR3 has 13 residues. The CDR3 protein is CASSVAPGNEQYF. The CDR3 coding sequence is TGTGCCAGCAGCGTAGCCCCGGGGAACGAGCAGTACTTC.

The chain employs TRBV7-2 and TRBJ2-4; 9 bases map to TRBD1. CDR1 SGHTA and CDR2 FQGNSA come from the germline V gene. CDR3 length: 13 residues. Losses at the gene ends were 6 bases for V and 9 bases for J; bases not matched to a gene: 6. The CDR3 nucleotides are TGTGCCAGCAGAGGGACAGGGTATGTCATTCAGTACTTC. Protein sequence: CASRGTGYVIQYF.

This chain joins TRBV4-1 and TRBJ2-3; 7 bases match TRBD1. Germline V gene data show CDR1 as MGHRA and CDR2 as YSYEKL. The CDR3 consists of 15 residues. The J segment lost 4 bases and the V segment lost 2 bases, leaving 6 bases of the junction unmatched. Written as DNA, the CDR3 is TGCGCCAGCAGCCAACCACAGGGGCCCGCAGATACGCAGTATTTT. Translated, it gives CASSQPQGPADTQYF.

This clone appeared a few times. The V and J genes are TRBV5-1 and TRBJ1-2; TRBD1 matches at 8 bases. The germline gives CDR1 SGHRS, CDR2 YFSETQ. Trimming at V came to 4 bases and at J to 4 bases, leaving 15 bases not matched to a gene. The CDR3 length is 17 residues. The CDR3: CASSPPAGGSLVYGYTF. CDR3 coding DNA: TGCGCCAGCAGCCCCCCTGCAGGGGGCTCCCTAGTCTATGGCTACACCTTC.

The rearrangement joins TRBV28 to TRBJ1-4; unclear D gene. Between the trimmed V and J ends, which lost 9 bases and 10 bases, there was a span of 21 bases. The CDR3 runs 14 residues. Germline lookup yields CDR1 MDHEN and CDR2 SYDVKM. CDR3 sequence (DNA): TGTGCCAGTTACGAAATGGGCGGAGAGGGAAAACTGTTTTTT. It yields the protein CASYEMGGEGKLFF.

V gene TRBV28 combines with J gene TRBJ2-2, with 9 bases lining up with TRBD2. From germline, CDR1 is MDHEN and CDR2 SYDVKM. The CDR3 spans 15 residues. Trimming cost V 2 bases and J 4 bases; bases outside gene matches: 2. The CDR3 nucleotides are TGTGCCAGCAGTTTAAGCGGGGGGATCACCGGGGAGCTGTTTTTT. Translation gives CASSLSGGITGELFF. The whole variable domain, remainder taken from reference TRBV28 and TRBJ2-2, is DVKVTQSSRYLVKRTGEKVFLECVQDMDHENMFWYRQDPGLGLRLIYFSYDVKMKEKGDIPEGYSVSREKKERFSLILESASTNQTSMYLCASSLSGGITGELFFGEGSRLTVL.

There are a few counts of this clone. J is TRBJ1-2 and V is TRBV12-3 or TRBV12-4, with D unclear. CDR3 size: 13 residues. V was cut by 2 bases and J by 8 bases, with 12 bases left in between. CDR3 DNA sequence: TGTGCCAGCAGTTTATACGCAGAGGGAGGCTACACCTTC. The encoded protein is CASSLYAEGGYTF.

The rearrangement uses TRBV5-4 and TRBJ1-2, with 10 bases that match TRBD1. J lost 1 base, V lost 0 bases, and 12 bases had no gene match. CDR1 and CDR2 (germline): SGHNT, YYREEE (reference sequence). The length of the CDR3 is 19 residues. CDR3 loop: CASSLAYRTGGILNYGYTF. CDR3 DNA sequence: TGTGCCAGCAGCTTGGCCTATAGGACAGGGGGGATCCTTAACTATGGCTACACCTTC.

This clone came up a few times. The chain uses TRBV15 and TRBJ1-1; 7 nucleotides align to TRBD1. This CDR3 has 14 residues. From germline, CDR1 is LNHNV and CDR2 YYDKDF (reference sequence). Trimming took 3 bases from V and 7 from J; bases not matched to a gene: 8. The CDR3 protein is CATSRVRDSLEAFF. CDR3 bases: TGTGCCACCAGCAGGGTGCGGGACAGCCTTGAAGCTTTCTTT.

The rearrangement joins TRBV10-1 to TRBJ1-1, with unresolved D. Germline CDR1 reads WNHNN; CDR2 reads SYGVQD (reference sequence). The CDR3 is 14 amino acids. Between the trimmed V and J ends, which lost 4 bases and 0 bases, there was a span of 9 bases. The CDR3 nucleotides read TGCGCCAGCAGTGTGGGTAGCTTGAACACTGAAGCTTTCTTT. This encodes CASSVGSLNTEAFF.